This entry describes one T cell receptor (beta chain). This clonotype was counted only a few times. Its antigen remains undetermined. One base away there is no much larger clone; base qualities are not given. This sample is drawn from a study of T cell repertoires in cytomegalovirus infection (dated by TCRdb to the late 2010s). At the level of the whole study: Recently identified HLA-C-restricted CMV epitopes, whose presentation resists viral immunomodulation, were targeted by peptide stimulations together with well-studied HLA-B-restricted epitopes. Because public TCR beta signatures pointed to carriage of CMV infection together with the matching HLA type, the HLA type of each donor mattered for the analysis.

V loses 3 bases of germline sequence and J loses 10 bases, and the interval between the two ends is 16 bases. The germline V gene specifies MDHEN as CDR1 and SYDVKM as CDR2. Measured from the cysteine to the phenylalanine, the CDR3 is 14 residues long. Only CDR3 DNA remains: 42 bases, in frame from the first base. The treatment or condition tag for this specimen amounts to: in vitro stimulation with specific CMV peptide epitopes to enrich CMV-specific T cells. Sequencing was carried out with an Illumina HiSeq 1500. Using fastp at Q25 and MiXCR, TCRdb reprocessed the public reads and kept productive beta chains. Duplicate CDR3 protein sequences are folded into a single record with the most common DNA and genes. Counted in this sample were some 150,000 distinct CDR3 sequences; approximately 30% of them appeared once. The ten largest clonotypes hold 45% to 55% of the sample. The full study reports these points: The ex vivo response was dominated by HLA-C-restricted CMV-specific TCR beta clonotypes, which also provided the single most frequent clonotype in two of eight donors. Cumulative frequency of public TCR beta family members discriminated carriers of CMV infection plus the relevant HLA type in this cohort and an independent approximately 350-donor cohort.

In this chain, TRBV28 is recombined with TRBJ2-1, with the identity of the D gene unclear. The sequence was collected from a human donor in good health (CMV status not recorded). Some clones in this sample may be carry-over from other donors' samples. Material: CD8+ T cells from cultured PBMCs, obtained from culture after CMV antigen stimulation. The CDR3 sequence is CASSFVLLQWEQFF. The DNA sequence follows: TGTGCCAGCAGTTTCGTCTTATTACAATGGGAGCAGTTCTTC.